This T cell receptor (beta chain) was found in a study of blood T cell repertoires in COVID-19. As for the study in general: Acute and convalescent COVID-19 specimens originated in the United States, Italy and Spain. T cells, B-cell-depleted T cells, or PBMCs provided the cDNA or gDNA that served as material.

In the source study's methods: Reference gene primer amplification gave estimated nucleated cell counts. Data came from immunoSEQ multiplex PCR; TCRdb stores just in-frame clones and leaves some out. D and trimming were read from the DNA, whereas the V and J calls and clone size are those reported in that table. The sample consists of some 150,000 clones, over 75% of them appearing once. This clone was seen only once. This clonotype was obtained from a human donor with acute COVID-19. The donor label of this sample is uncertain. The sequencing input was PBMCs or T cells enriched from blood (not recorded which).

The CDR3 loop is CASSTAPDRSTPLHF. The CDR3 nucleotides read TGTGCCAGCAGCACGGCGCCGGACAGGTCGACACCCCTCCACTTT. The V call is TRBV5-4, the J call TRBJ1-6, with 7 bases aligning to TRBD1. The CDR3 sequence is 15 residues long. J was trimmed by 11 bases and V by 4 bases; bases with no gene match: 12. Looked up from germline, CDR1 is SGHNT and CDR2 is YYREEE (reference sequence).